These 9 T cell receptor beta chains share one sample of origin, sequenced in a study of a mutant IDH1 vaccine in newly diagnosed glioma. TCRdb's table, derived via immunoSEQ multiplex PCR, lists solely in-frame clones and lacks some. The sample records 23,000 or so clones, approximately 79% being singletons. No antigen has been identified for these receptors. Time point defined: week 11, during vaccination. Mutant IDH1 20-mer peptide, at 300 ug, made up each vaccine dose, with topical imiquimod. The sequencing used PBMCs, collected from a glioma patient whose treatment included an IDH1 peptide vaccine. Receptor source: a man aged 40-49 years with glioma.

This clone was detected only once. CDR3 coding DNA: TGTGCCAGCAGCCAACTAGCGGGACCATACAATGAGCAGTTCTTC. Its translation is CASSQLAGPYNEQFF. This rearrangement joins TRBV11-2 to TRBJ2-1, with TRBD2 matching over 10 bases. Losses at the gene ends were 5 bases for V and 4 bases for J; bases not matched to a gene: 5. The CDR3 has 15 residues. Per the germline V gene, CDR1 is SGHAT and CDR2 is FQNNGV.

The J gene is TRBJ2-7, the V gene TRBV27; D is ambiguous. V lost 0 bases and J lost 4, with 7 bases in between. The CDR3 totals 13 residues. Germline V gene data show CDR1 as MNHEY and CDR2 as SMNVEV (reference sequence). The CDR3 loop is CASSLSYGYEQYV. CDR3 sequence (DNA): TGTGCCAGCAGTTTATCTTATGGTTACGAGCAGTACGTC.

The chain employs TRBV6-5 and TRBJ1-3, with 8 positions matching TRBD1. J was trimmed by 4 bases and V by 6 bases; bases with no gene match: 8. The V gene's germline CDR1 is MNHEY and CDR2 SVGAGI. The CDR3 runs to 15 residues. The CDR3 is CASSRQGRSGNTIYF. The CDR3 nucleotides read TGTGCCAGCAGCCGACAGGGGAGGTCGGGAAACACCATATATTTT.

This rearrangement joins TRBV11-2 to TRBJ2-1, with no clear D. Per the germline V gene, CDR1 is SGHAT and CDR2 is FQNNGV. This CDR3 comprises 16 residues. V lost 7 bases to trimming and J lost 5 bases, with 21 bases between them. In nucleotides, the CDR3 is TGTGCCAGCACCCGAAAGATTGCGGAGTTCGACAATGAGCAGTTCTTC. Translation gives CASTRKIAEFDNEQFF.

The rearrangement uses TRBV29-1 and TRBJ2-2, with D unclear. The CDR3 loop spans 11 amino acids. Trimming took off 5 bases at V and 3 bases at J, with 4 bases between the two ends. Germline V gene sequence: CDR1 SQVTM, CDR2 ANQGSEA. The CDR3 loop is CSVQDTGELFF. The CDR3 DNA follows: TGCAGCGTTCAGGACACCGGGGAGCTGTTTTTT.

The V and J genes are TRBV7-9 and TRBJ2-3, with 8 positions matching TRBD1. CDR1 is SEHNR and CDR2 is FQNEAQ in the germline V gene (reference sequence). The CDR3 consists of 16 residues. The trim removed 4 bases at V and 4 bases at J, leaving 10 bases unmatched. CDR3 in DNA: TGTGCCAGCAGCTCAGGACAGGGAAGAAATGCAGATACGCAGTATTTT. It yields the protein CASSSGQGRNADTQYF.

The chain carries TRBV2 and TRBJ2-3; no definite D call. This CDR3 spans 13 amino acids. Germline V gene lookup returns CDR1 SNHLY and CDR2 FYNNEI. Between the trimmed V and J ends, which lost 7 bases and 1 base, there was a span of 9 bases. CDR3 amino acids: CASTHSGTDTQYF. CDR3 coding DNA: TGTGCCAGCACCCATTCAGGCACAGATACGCAGTATTTT.

The genes are TRBV7-9 and TRBJ2-3; 11 positions agree with TRBD1. The CDR3 loop spans 18 amino acids. The germline gives CDR1 SEHNR, CDR2 FQNEAQ (reference sequence). Germline trimming cut 0 bases from V and 1 base from J; bases unmatched to any gene: 6. The CDR3 here is CASSLALRTGGRTDTQYF. CDR3 sequence (DNA): TGTGCCAGCAGCTTAGCGCTAAGGACAGGGGGCCGCACAGATACGCAGTATTTT.

The chain recombines TRBV19 with TRBJ2-1, with 9 bases that match TRBD2. Germline CDR1 LNHDA, CDR2 SQIVND (reference sequence). The CDR3 spans 16 residues. J gave up 6 bases and V 3 bases, and 9 bases lay outside the gene matches. The CDR3 spells CASSIPAGGPGNEQFF. The CDR3 DNA is TGTGCCAGTAGTATCCCGGCGGGAGGGCCGGGCAATGAGCAGTTCTTC. The full variable domain, its missing parts supplied by reference TRBV19 and TRBJ2-1, is DGGITQSPKYLFRKEGQNVTLSCEQNLNHDAMYWYRQDPGQGLRLIYYSQIVNDFQKGDIAEGYSVSREKKESFPLTVTSAQKNPTAFYLCASSIPAGGPGNEQFFGPGTRLTVL.